The clone carrying this T cell receptor (beta chain) was observed at least ten times. Antigen specificity is unknown. The CDR3 end is not reached by the read, which stops 3 residues before it; the germline J gene fills it in. The data belong to a study of T cell clonality in common variable immunodeficiency. Findings and caveats of the study: Repertoire-complication correlations in CVID were limited by patient heterogeneity. Shared TCRbeta clones were fewer between CVID subjects than controls. Common variable immunodeficiency TCR beta sequences reportedly had fewer deletions and N-nucleotide insertions.

Profiling relied on immunoSEQ multiplex PCR, and the TCRdb table lists in-frame clones only, not all of them. This set yields 35,000 or so clones and no singletons; the top ten hold 5% to 7%. Both groups were predominantly of Caucasian heritage. This CDR3 spans 14 amino acids. Germline CDR1 reads DFQATT; CDR2 reads SNEGSKA (reference sequence). V lost 4 bases and J lost 5; bases outside the gene matches: 6. The gene calls are TRBV20-1 and TRBJ2-5, with 11 nucleotides matching TRBD2. The TCR sequence derives from a human donor with common variable immunodeficiency. The sequenced sample was peripheral blood mononuclear cells. The CDR3 reads CSAKTSGATETQYF. The part of the CDR3 DNA that was read is TGCAGTGCTAAGACTAGCGGGGCCACGGAGACC.